This paragraph reports one T cell receptor beta chain. Produced via immunoSEQ multiplex PCR; TCRdb's table is partial and in-frame only. Of 60,000 or so clones listed, roughly 82% were seen once; the top ten hold under 3%. The sample belongs to a study of OX40 agonist ivuxolimab in advanced cancers. V trimming: 5 bases; J trimming: 2 bases; junction bases outside the gene matches: 9. This CDR3 spans 16 amino acids. Germline lookup yields CDR1 SGHTA and CDR2 FQGTGA. The chain recombines TRBV7-3 with TRBJ2-3; TRBD2 matches at 8 bases. The material was CD4+ or CD8+ T cells sorted from blood, obtained in a trial of the OX40 agonist ivuxolimab. This TCR was sampled from an adult with an advanced solid tumor such as melanoma, head and neck, liver or kidney cancer. The CDR3 sequence is CASSRTGGIHTDTQYF. Here the CDR3 DNA reads TGTGCCAGCAGCCGGACGGGGGGGATCCACACAGATACGCAGTATTTT. Complete variable domain (other parts from reference TRBV7-3 and TRBJ2-3): GAGVSQTPSNKVTEKGKYVELRCDPISGHTALYWYRQSLGQGPEFLIYFQGTGAADDSGLPNDRFFAVRPEGSVSTLKIQRTERGDSAVYLCASSRTGGIHTDTQYFGPGTRLTVL.